This T cell receptor (beta chain) was profiled in a study of CD8 T cell repertoires and HIV-1 epitope variants. Study information: T cells were stimulated with Twenty-five Gag and Nef peptides separately. Enriched T cells were co-cultured with equal autologous T cell-negative cells.

With respect to this clone: Its antigen is undetermined.

Using immunoSEQ multiplex PCR, the repertoire was profiled, and TCRdb retains in-frame clones only, with some absent. The sample shows around 4,200 clones, 65% to 80% of them seen only once. The germline CDR1 and CDR2 sequences are MDHEN and SYDVKM. The CDR3 covers 13 residues. V lost 10 bases and J 3 bases, leaving 12 bases between the germline ends. Study conclusions and caveats: Nef KF9 drew roughly five clonotypes and HW9 one, without TAALDMSHF responses. Some ten TCR beta clonotypes were antigen-specific, 5 to 7 apparently recognizing autologous or escape variants.

The source of this sequence is a male donor with HIV. This rearrangement joins TRBV28 to TRBJ2-2; the D is unclear. The sample comprised cultured CD8+ T cells derived from PBMCs. The CDR3 DNA sequence: TGTGCCATTTCACTGCAGGACACCGGGGAGCTGTTTTTT. Its protein is CAISLQDTGELFF. The full variable domain, completed using reference TRBV28 and TRBJ2-2, is DVKVTQSSRYLVKRTGEKVFLECVQDMDHENMFWYRQDPGLGLRLIYFSYDVKMKEKGDIPEGYSVSREKKERFSLILESASTNQTSMYLCAISLQDTGELFFGEGSRLTVL.